What follows describes a single T cell receptor (beta chain). The antigen remains undetermined. The same CDR3 is also encoded by other DNA sequences in this sample. The protocol was immunoSEQ multiplex PCR, while the TCRdb copy is restricted to in-frame clones and leaves out a portion. Recorded here are more than 110,000 clones; the top ten clones represent about 2.3%. V was cut by 5 bases and J by 6 bases, with 11 bases left in between. Germline V lookup: CDR1 SEHNR, CDR2 FQNEAQ (reference sequence). The CDR3 has 12 amino acids. This sample was taken from a study of T cell responses to AZD1222 COVID-19 vaccine. Overall study findings and caveats: Along spike, vaccine-associated CD4 TCRs were found throughout, with dominance at 160-218 and 743-854. It was only a handful of AZD1222 recipients who were seropositive at baseline. The donors showed a predominance of white British ancestry and of females, with possible underestimation of clonal diversity.

The chain recombines TRBV7-9 with TRBJ2-7; D call uncertain. Sequenced: peripheral blood. The source of this sequence is an adult in good health. In DNA, the CDR3 is TGTGCCAGCAGCGGAACTAAGGGCGAGCAGTACTTC. This translates into CASSGTKGEQYF.